This T cell receptor (beta chain) was observed in a study of blood T cell repertoires in COVID-19. For the study at large: Acute-phase and convalescent COVID-19 samples originated in the United States, Italy and Spain. The cDNA or gDNA used as material had been derived from T cells, B-cell-depleted T cells, or PBMCs.

The CDR3 sequence is 15 residues long. The V gene's germline CDR1 is MNHEY and CDR2 SMNVEV (reference sequence). The V end was cut by 3 bases, the J end by 5 bases, with 14 bases between. Source study methods: Counts of nucleated cells, estimated from reference gene primer amplification, were obtained. Produced via immunoSEQ multiplex PCR; TCRdb's table is partial and in-frame only. Clonal size and the V and J genes are those of that table, whereas D and trimming came from the DNA. The sample includes 70,000 to 80,000 clones, roughly 87% of them seen just once. Specimen: peripheral blood. This TCR was recovered from a woman between 50 and 59 years old with acute or convalescent COVID-19. The chain recombines TRBV27 with TRBJ2-1, with D unclear. CDR3 in amino acids: CASSLSSEPDNEQFF. The CDR3 region has the DNA TGTGCCAGCAGTTTGAGCAGCGAGCCAGACAATGAGCAGTTCTTC.